Sequencing of this TCR beta chain was carried out in a study of T cells in Graves' hyperthyroidism and ophthalmopathy. Whole-study context: Peripheral blood draws took place at initial diagnosis, ahead of any treatment. Regarding the study as a whole: Ophthalmopathy was model-predicted a median about 7.1 months pre-onset. Ophthalmopathy cases were set apart from stable hyperthyroidism by a 13 V-J model. Among clonotypes expanded in thyroid above 0.001, most were also found in blood.

Researchers amplified the TCR beta CDR3 regions from RNA transcripts. Primed by the HTBI set, a first-round RT-PCR was run on the TCR CDR3. Via MiXCR, TCRdb re-called the multiplex PCR reads, giving one row per CDR3 protein. The repertoire holds about 380,000 distinct CDR3 sequences, with around 13% as singletons. CDR1 is SNHLY and CDR2 is FYNNEI in the germline V gene. The CDR3 sequence is 16 residues long. V was clipped by 0 bases and J by 1 base, with 13 bases between them. This clonotype was observed at least ten times. The antigen is undetermined. The genes are TRBV2 and TRBJ2-7; tentative D call: TRBD1 (5 bases). This clonotype was sampled from a woman under 40 with Graves' ophthalmopathy. Sequencing was done on a sample of blood. CDR3 amino acids: CASSEALPGISYEQYF. As DNA, the CDR3 is TGTGCCAGCAGTGAAGCCTTACCAGGGATATCCTACGAGCAGTACTTC.